This T cell receptor beta chain derives from a study of shared clonotypes between healthy human individuals. Points on this clone: Its target is not known. The identical CDR3 is also encoded by other nucleotide sequences in the sample.

Sequenced by immunoSEQ multiplex PCR; TCRdb stores in-frame clones only, minus some. This table holds around 2.1 million clones, roughly 95% found once. The study's findings and limits: Clonotypes which were not shared had lower generation probabilities than clonotypes that all four donors shared.

The CDR3 totals 14 residues. The germline gives CDR1 MDHEN, CDR2 SYDVKM. Trimming pared 8 bases from V and 0 bases from J, leaving 8 bases between. This chain connects TRBV28 to TRBJ1-6; no definite D call. Sequenced input: naive CD4+ T cells sorted from blood. Subset reported: CD45RA+ positively selected. The sequence derives from a man younger than 35 in good health. The CDR3 loop is CASSSGSYNSPLHF. The CDR3 DNA reads as TGTGCCAGCTCATCAGGCTCCTATAATTCACCCCTCCACTTT. Combining the CDR3 with reference TRBV28 and TRBJ1-6 gives the whole variable domain DVKVTQSSRYLVKRTGEKVFLECVQDMDHENMFWYRQDPGLGLRLIYFSYDVKMKEKGDIPEGYSVSREKKERFSLILESASTNQTSMYLCASSSGSYNSPLHFGNGTRLTVT.